The 2 T cell receptor beta chains below were found in one sample sequenced in a study of T cell changes during pregnancy in multiple sclerosis. Here immunoSEQ multiplex PCR was the method, and the copy in TCRdb shows in-frame clones only, minus some. The sample includes tens of thousands of clones, 93% of them seen just once. Specimen: peripheral blood, collected in the second trimester of pregnancy. The receptors come from a female donor with multiple sclerosis, enrolled in a pregnancy study.

V gene TRBV5-6 combines with J gene TRBJ1-1; 8 nucleotides align to TRBD1. CDR1 is SGHDT and CDR2 is YYEEEE in the germline V gene. This CDR3 spans 18 amino acids. V was pared by 1 base and J by 1 base, with 12 bases of the junction left unmatched. CDR3 loop: CASSLYRGNYVRNTEAFF. The CDR3, as DNA: TGTGCCAGCAGCTTGTACAGGGGGAATTATGTTCGGAACACTGAAGCTTTCTTT.

This chain joins TRBV5-1 and TRBJ1-2; D is unclear. Germline V CDR1 and CDR2: SGHRS, YFSETQ. V was trimmed by 1 base and J by 0 bases, leaving 13 bases between them. The CDR3 contains 16 residues. The CDR3 reads CASSLSTAGTNYGYTF. The CDR3 DNA is TGCGCCAGCAGCTTGTCGACCGCAGGAACTAACTATGGCTACACCTTC.